Listed here are 2 T cell receptor beta chains from one sample, sequenced in a study of blood T cell repertoires in COVID-19 (dated by TCRdb to the early 2020s). The method behind the library was the immunoSEQ multiplex PCR assay. Sourced from immuneACCESS, this table was stored by TCRdb with only in-frame sequences that have V and J called. A share of the clones is absent; for the studies checked, an unresolved V gene accounts for under half, and the remainder has no known explanation. For this sample there are 200,000 to 250,000 clones; over 80% appear just once. The top ten constitute roughly 2.7% of the sample. Specimen: peripheral blood. These TCRs come from a young man with COVID-19, enrolled during active disease.

This clone was detected only once. J is TRBJ2-1 and V is TRBV19, with D possibly matching TRBD2 (6 bases). Trimming removed 3 bases from V and 7 bases from J, with 19 bases in between. Germline CDR1 is LNHDA and CDR2 is SQIVND (reference sequence). CDR3 length: 16 amino acids. CDR3 coding DNA: TGTGCCAGTAGTATTGAAGGCGGGACCGATCGTAATGAGCAGTTCTTC. It translates to CASSIEGGTDRNEQFF.

The chain joins TRBV15 to TRBJ2-7, with TRBD1 identical over 7 bases. Trimming took 4 bases from V and 2 from J; bases not matched to a gene: 5. Germline lookup yields CDR1 LNHNV and CDR2 YYDKDF (reference sequence). The CDR3 is made up of 14 amino acids. CDR3 bases: TGTGCCACCAGCATTAACAGGGGCACCTACGAGCAGTACTTC. Amino acids: CATSINRGTYEQYF.